The table lists the clone carrying this T cell receptor beta chain with a few counts. Other DNA sequences within the sample encode an identical CDR3. This entry is derived from a study of blood T cell repertoires in COVID-19. Looking at the study overall: Samples came from the United States, Italy and Spain, spanning acute and convalescent COVID-19. The analysed material was cDNA or gDNA that came from T cells, B-cell-depleted T cells, or PBMCs.

Per the study methods: Estimated nucleated cell counts came from reference gene primer amplification. Data came from immunoSEQ multiplex PCR; TCRdb stores just in-frame clones and leaves some out. From that table come the V and J calls and clone size; the DNA was used to work out D and trimming. This sample has 65,000 to 90,000 clones; 80% to 90% occur once, and the top ten carry approximately 8.9%. Trimming left V 3 bases short and J 1 base short, with 6 bases between. Germline V gene data show CDR1 as SGHTA and CDR2 as FQGTGA. The CDR3 contains 13 residues. Sequencing input: peripheral blood. The sequence came from a man aged 45-60 years with acute or convalescent COVID-19. The chain is built from TRBV7-3 and TRBJ1-1; weak D call: TRBD1 (5 bases). CDR3 residues: CASSFTGNTEAFF. The CDR3 bases are TGTGCCAGCAGCTTTACAGGGAACACTGAAGCTTTCTTT.